What follows describes a single T cell receptor (beta chain). Produced via immunoSEQ multiplex PCR; TCRdb's table is partial and in-frame only. The sample shows around 170,000 clones, about 87% of them seen only once. This specimen belongs to a study of blood T cell repertoires in COVID-19. On the study more broadly: Material from acute and convalescent COVID-19 was sourced from the United States, Italy and Spain.

Germline V CDR1 and CDR2: LGHDT, YNNKEL (reference sequence). CDR3 length: 13 amino acids. The V gene lost 8 bases and the J gene lost 5 bases, with 15 bases spanning the gap. Sequences were obtained from peripheral blood. This sequence originates from a man aged 55 to 70 with acute or convalescent COVID-19. This chain joins TRBV3-1 (or the pseudogene TRBV3-2) and TRBJ1-1; D is possibly TRBD1 (5 bases). This CDR3 reads CASWGGRKTEAFF. The CDR3 bases are TGTGCCAGCTGGGGCGGGAGGAAAACTGAAGCTTTCTTT.